This T cell receptor (beta chain) was captured in a study of T cell repertoires in cytomegalovirus infection. Study-level information: Both recently identified HLA-C-restricted and well-studied HLA-B-restricted CMV epitopes were used in the study. Through public TCR beta signatures, both CMV infection and matching HLA type were indicated.

TCRdb analysed the reads with MiXCR anew, one entry per CDR3 protein. Here the sample spans a few hundred thousand distinct CDR3 sequences, approximately 35% being singletons. V lost 3 bases to trimming and J lost 5 bases, with 10 bases between them. The CDR3 totals 14 residues. Germline assignment: CDR1 ENHRY and CDR2 SYGVKD. To note about this clonotype: Antigen: not known.

V is TRBV10-3 and J is TRBJ1-4, with D possibly being TRBD1 (5 bases). Sequenced material: cultured PBMCs, taken from culture after CMV antigen stimulation. This receptor was obtained from a human donor in good health (CMV status not recorded). Some clones in this sample may be carry-over from other donors' samples. The CDR3 coding sequence is TGTGCCATCAGTGATGGGACGGGAAATGAAAAACTGTTTTTT. Translating gives CAISDGTGNEKLFF.